This T cell receptor (beta chain) was sequenced in a study of T cell responses to AZD1222 COVID-19 vaccine. TCRdb's copy holds only in-frame clones and misses some; the assay was immunoSEQ multiplex PCR. The sample lists some 120,000 clones, just under 95% occurring once. Trimming cost V 4 bases and J 6 bases, with 10 bases left between them. This CDR3 region has 12 residues. Germline loops: CDR1 SGHKS, CDR2 YYEKEE (reference sequence). This clone is a singleton in its sample. Its antigen remains unknown. Study results and caveats: Nearly half of unique spike-specific TCRs reportedly avoided B.1.351 and B.1.1.7 mutated regions. Spike-specific TCR breadth and depth grew following two AZD1222 doses.

The receptor comes from an adult in good health. The sequences come from peripheral blood, collected on day 0 of AZD1222 vaccination. V and J are TRBV5-5 and TRBJ1-1; D unresolved. CDR3 region: CASSTGRPEAFF. The CDR3 DNA is TGTGCCAGCAGCACCGGAAGGCCTGAAGCTTTCTTT.